A selection of T cell receptor beta chains follows, all from one sample in a study of T cell repertoires in ileal Crohn's disease. Method: immunoSEQ multiplex PCR; TCRdb's copy keeps in-frame clones and lacks some. The sample contains around 5,000 clones, 80% to 85% of which appear only once. The sample consisted of ileal tissue. The receptors come from an adult with Crohn's disease. Each CDR3 is given without its conserved first and last residue. D genes are given only for firm matches. Size values are once, few and many counts, or a class for expanded clones, and some rows have none.

NA	TRBV7-3	NA	TRBJ2-1	ASGGYNEQF
TRBD1	TRBV5-4	NA	TRBJ1-6	ASSSGTAPTSPLH
NA	TRBV29-1	NA	TRBJ2-3	SVDEQDTQY
NA	TRBV30	few	TRBJ2-7	AWSGTPYEQY
TRBD2	TRBV7-3	NA	TRBJ2-3	ASQGTSGGSDTQY
NA	TRBV28	NA	TRBJ1-2	ASSPPVVAGANYGYT
NA	TRBV5-4	NA	TRBJ2-1	ASSEAARSYNEQF
TRBD2	TRBV5-1	NA	TRBJ2-1	ASSLSGGTYNEQF
NA	TRBV7-2	few	TRBJ2-7	ASSLGSSEAQY
TRBD1	TRBV30	NA	TRBJ1-1	AWSSGGSGTEAF
TRBD1	TRBV5-1	NA	TRBJ1-1	ASREQGAGNTEAF
NA	TRBV4-3	NA	TRBJ1-2	ASSQGGVREGYGYT
NA	TRBV28	NA	TRBJ2-3	ASDPGTSFIGTQY
TRBD2	TRBV19	NA	TRBJ2-3	ASSMGTNTQY
NA	TRBV5-5	NA	TRBJ1-6	ASSLVRIANSPLH
TRBD2	TRBV7-3	NA	TRBJ2-3	ASSSGLAGGVADTQY
TRBD1	TRBV7-8	NA	TRBJ1-4	ASSTGTVGGEKLF
TRBD1	TRBV7-9	NA	TRBJ2-2	ASSQGQLTGELF
NA	TRBV7-9	NA	TRBJ2-5	ASSRQGTREQY
TRBD2	TRBV5-1	NA	TRBJ2-3	ASSTGLAGEDTQY
NA	TRBV18	NA	TRBJ1-5	ASSLTAVGNQPQH
NA	TRBV28	NA	TRBJ1-1	ASSFGESEAF
TRBD2	TRBV7-8	NA	TRBJ2-7	ASSLVILAGEGEQY